Listed below are T cell receptor beta chains from one sample, sequenced in a study of T cell responses to AZD1222 COVID-19 vaccine. Clones were read by immunoSEQ multiplex PCR, and TCRdb kept only the in-frame ones, dropping some. The sample lists fewer than 100,000 clones; roughly 87% were seen once. This specimen consisted of peripheral blood, obtained 28 days after the second AZD1222 dose. These receptors came from an adult who received the AZD1222 COVID-19 vaccine. Both conserved end residues are part of each CDR3. A D gene is named only where the DNA matches it firmly. Size is omitted from some rows. Given values are once, few, many or a class for expanded clones.

J | size | V | length | D | CDR3 | DNA
TRBJ2-6 | NA | TRBV7-2 | 15 | NA | CASSPQTSNLGVLTF | TGTGCCAGCAGCCCTCAGACTTCCAACCTTGGCGTCCTGACTTTC
TRBJ2-5 | few | TRBV5-4 | 16 | TRBD2 | CASSSSSGGGKETQYF | TGTGCCAGCAGCTCTTCTAGCGGGGGGGGAAAAGAGACCCAGTACTTC
TRBJ1-1 | few | TRBV18 | 13 | NA | CASSPVGGTEAFF | TGTGCCAGCTCACCAGTAGGGGGCACTGAAGCTTTCTTT
TRBJ2-5 | NA | TRBV3-1/TRBV3-2 | 12 | NA | CASSLREETQYF | TGTGCCAGCAGCCTCAGGGAGGAGACCCAGTACTTC
TRBJ2-5 | NA | TRBV7-6 | 14 | TRBD1 | CASSLADREETQYF | TGTGCCAGCAGCTTAGCGGACAGGGAGGAGACCCAGTACTTC
TRBJ2-7 | NA | TRBV29-1 | 11 | NA | CSVETVSEQYF | TGCAGCGTTGAAACAGTGAGCGAGCAGTACTTC
TRBJ1-5 | NA | TRBV2 | 15 | NA | CASSQGLESNQPQHF | TGTGCCAGCAGTCAGGGACTTGAGTCCAATCAGCCCCAGCATTTT
TRBJ2-1 | NA | TRBV11-3 | 14 | NA | CASSAYASEGEQFF | TGTGCCAGCAGCGCCTATGCTAGTGAGGGTGAGCAGTTCTTC
TRBJ2-2 | NA | TRBV25-1 | 13 | NA | CASSLQGPGELFF | TGTGCCAGCAGTCTTCAGGGCCCCGGGGAGCTGTTTTTT
TRBJ2-3 | NA | TRBV11-3 | 19 | TRBD2 | CASSPGELAGATGTDTQYF | TGTGCCAGCAGCCCCGGAGAGCTAGCGGGGGCAACGGGCACAGATACGCAGTATTTT
TRBJ2-1 | NA | TRBV7-9 | 16 | TRBD1 | CASSLITGGLYNEQFF | TGTGCCAGCAGCTTAATCACAGGGGGACTTTACAATGAGCAGTTCTTC
TRBJ2-2 | once | TRBV9 | 16 | TRBD2 | CASSVRGGANTGELFF | TGTGCCAGCAGCGTACGGGGGGGAGCTAACACCGGGGAGCTGTTTTTT
TRBJ2-3 | NA | TRBV7-2 | 16 | TRBD2 | CASSLGLAGATPTQYF | TGTGCCAGCAGCTTAGGGCTAGCGGGGGCCACCCCCACGCAGTATTTT
TRBJ2-7 | few | TRBV3-1/TRBV3-2 | 16 | NA | CASSPGSGLIAYEQYF | TGTGCCAGCAGCCCAGGATCCGGACTGATTGCCTACGAGCAGTACTTC